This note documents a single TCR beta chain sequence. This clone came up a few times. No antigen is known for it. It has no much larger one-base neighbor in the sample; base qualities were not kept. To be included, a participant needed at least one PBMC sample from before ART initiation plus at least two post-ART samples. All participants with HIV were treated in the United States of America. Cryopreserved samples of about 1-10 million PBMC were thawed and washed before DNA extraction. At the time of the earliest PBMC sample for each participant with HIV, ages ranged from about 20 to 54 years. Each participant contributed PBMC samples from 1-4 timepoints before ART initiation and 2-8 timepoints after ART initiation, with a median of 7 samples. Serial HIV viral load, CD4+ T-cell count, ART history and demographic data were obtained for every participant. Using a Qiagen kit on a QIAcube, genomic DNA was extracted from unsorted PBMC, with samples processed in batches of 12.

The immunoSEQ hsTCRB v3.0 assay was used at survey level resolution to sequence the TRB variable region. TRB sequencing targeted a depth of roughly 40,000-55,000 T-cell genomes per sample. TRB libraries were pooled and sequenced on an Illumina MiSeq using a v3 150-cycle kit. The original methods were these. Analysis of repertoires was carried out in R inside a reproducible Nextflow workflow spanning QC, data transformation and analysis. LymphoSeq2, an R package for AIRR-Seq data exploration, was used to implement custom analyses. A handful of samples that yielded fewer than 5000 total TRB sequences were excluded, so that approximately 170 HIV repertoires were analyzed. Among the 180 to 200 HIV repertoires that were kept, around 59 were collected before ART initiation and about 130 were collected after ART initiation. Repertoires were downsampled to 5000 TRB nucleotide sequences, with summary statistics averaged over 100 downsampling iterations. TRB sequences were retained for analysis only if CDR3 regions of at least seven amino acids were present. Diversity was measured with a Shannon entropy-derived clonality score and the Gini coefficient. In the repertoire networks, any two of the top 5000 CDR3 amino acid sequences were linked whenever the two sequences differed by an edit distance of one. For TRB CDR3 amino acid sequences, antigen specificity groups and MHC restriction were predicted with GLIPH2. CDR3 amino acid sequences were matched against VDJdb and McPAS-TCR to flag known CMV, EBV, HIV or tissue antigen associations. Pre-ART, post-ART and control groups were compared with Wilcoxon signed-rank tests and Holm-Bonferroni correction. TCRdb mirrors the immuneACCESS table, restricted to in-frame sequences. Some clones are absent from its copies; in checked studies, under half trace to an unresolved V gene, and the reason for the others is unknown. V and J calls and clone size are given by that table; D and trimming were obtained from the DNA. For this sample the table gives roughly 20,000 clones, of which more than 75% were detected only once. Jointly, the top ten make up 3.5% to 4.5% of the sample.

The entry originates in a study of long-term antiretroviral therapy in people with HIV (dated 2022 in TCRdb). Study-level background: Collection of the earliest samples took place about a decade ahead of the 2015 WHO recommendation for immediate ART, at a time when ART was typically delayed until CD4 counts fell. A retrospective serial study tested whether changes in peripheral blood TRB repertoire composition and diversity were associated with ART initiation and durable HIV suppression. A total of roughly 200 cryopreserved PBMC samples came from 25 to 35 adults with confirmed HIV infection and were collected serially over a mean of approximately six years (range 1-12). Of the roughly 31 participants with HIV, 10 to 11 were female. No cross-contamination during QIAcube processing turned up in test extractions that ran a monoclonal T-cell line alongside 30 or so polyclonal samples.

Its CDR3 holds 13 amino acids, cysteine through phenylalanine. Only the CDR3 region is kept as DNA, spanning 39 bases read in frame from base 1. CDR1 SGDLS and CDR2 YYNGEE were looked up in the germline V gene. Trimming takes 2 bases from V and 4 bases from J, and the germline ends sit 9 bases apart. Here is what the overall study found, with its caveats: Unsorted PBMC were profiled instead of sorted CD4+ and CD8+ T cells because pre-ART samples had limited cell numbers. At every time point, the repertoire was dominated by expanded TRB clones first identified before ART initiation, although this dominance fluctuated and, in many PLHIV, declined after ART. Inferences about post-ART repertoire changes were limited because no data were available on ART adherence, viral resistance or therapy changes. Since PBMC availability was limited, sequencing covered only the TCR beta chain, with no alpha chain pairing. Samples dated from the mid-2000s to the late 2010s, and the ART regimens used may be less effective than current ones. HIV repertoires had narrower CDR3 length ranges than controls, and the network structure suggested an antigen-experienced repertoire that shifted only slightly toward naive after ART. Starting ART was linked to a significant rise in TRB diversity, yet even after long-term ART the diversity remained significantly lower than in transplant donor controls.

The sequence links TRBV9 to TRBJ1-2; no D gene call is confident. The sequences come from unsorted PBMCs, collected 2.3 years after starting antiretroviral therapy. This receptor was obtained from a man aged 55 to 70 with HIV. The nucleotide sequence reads TGTGCCAGCAGCGTGATGGAATCCTATGGCTACACCTTC. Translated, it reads CASSVMESYGYTF.